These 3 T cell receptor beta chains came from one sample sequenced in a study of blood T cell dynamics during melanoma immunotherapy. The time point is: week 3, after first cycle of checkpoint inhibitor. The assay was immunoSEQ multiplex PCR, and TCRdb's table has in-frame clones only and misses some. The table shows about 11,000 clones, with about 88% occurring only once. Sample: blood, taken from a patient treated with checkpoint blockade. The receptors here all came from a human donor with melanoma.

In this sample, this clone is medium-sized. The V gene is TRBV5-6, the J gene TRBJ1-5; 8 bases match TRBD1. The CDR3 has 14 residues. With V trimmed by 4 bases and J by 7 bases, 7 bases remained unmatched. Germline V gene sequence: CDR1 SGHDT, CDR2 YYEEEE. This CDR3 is CASSLGQGAQPQHF. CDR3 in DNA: TGTGCCAGCAGCCTAGGGCAGGGGGCCCAGCCCCAGCATTTT.

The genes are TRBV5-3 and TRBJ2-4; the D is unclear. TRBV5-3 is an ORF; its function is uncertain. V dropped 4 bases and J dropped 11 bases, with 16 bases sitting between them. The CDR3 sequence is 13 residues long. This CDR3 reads CARSTNLGTFQYF. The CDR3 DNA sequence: TGTGCCAGAAGCACTAACCTGGGAACCTTTCAGTACTTC.

This CDR3 reads CASSEPRRAGGTEAFF. In DNA form, the CDR3 reads TGCGCCAGCAGTGAGCCCCGGAGGGCAGGGGGAACTGAAGCTTTCTTT. This chain uses TRBV10-1 with TRBJ1-1, with 7 nucleotides matching TRBD1. Germline assignment: CDR1 WNHNN and CDR2 SYGVQD (reference sequence). With 2 bases clipped from V and 5 bases from J, the junction kept 11 bases outside the gene matches. CDR3 length: 16 residues.